A selection of T cell receptor beta chains follows, all from one sample in a study of blood T cell repertoires in COVID-19. Here immunoSEQ multiplex PCR was the method, and the copy in TCRdb shows in-frame clones only, minus some. In the table there are under 300,000 clones, about nine tenths of which are singletons. Sequencing input: peripheral blood. The receptors derive from a woman younger than 45 with active or convalescent COVID-19. Each CDR3 is given with its conserved first and last residue. A D gene is named only where the DNA matches it firmly. Clone size, where shown, is once, few, many, or a class for clones that have expanded.

v_call	clone_size	d_call	j_call	cdr3_nt	cdr3_aa
TRBV5-6	NA	NA	TRBJ1-2	TGTGCCAGCAGCTCGACCGGGAGGGGAGCTAACTATGGCTACACCTTC	CASSSTGRGANYGYTF
TRBV6-2/TRBV6-3	once	NA	TRBJ2-1	TGTGCCAGCAGTTACCCTTCACGTTTTGGCAGTTACAATGAGCAGTTCTTC	CASSYPSRFGSYNEQFF
TRBV7-2	NA	TRBD1	TRBJ2-3	TGTGCCAGCAGCTTAGTAACAGGGGGTGGTACAGATACGCAGTATTTT	CASSLVTGGGTDTQYF
TRBV18	NA	NA	TRBJ1-5	TGTGCCAGCTCACCAGCGGGGTTTCAGCCCCAGCATTTT	CASSPAGFQPQHF
TRBV18	NA	NA	TRBJ2-7	TGTGCCAGCTCATACAGGCCCTTCTCCTACGAGCAGTACTTC	CASSYRPFSYEQYF
TRBV5-1	NA	NA	TRBJ2-1	TGCGCCAGCAGCCTCATGGGGGGAGACAATGAGCAGTTCTTC	CASSLMGGDNEQFF
TRBV30	NA	NA	TRBJ1-5	TGTGCCTGGTCCGTGGGGGGTAGCAATCAGCCCCAGCATTTT	CAWSVGGSNQPQHF
TRBV5-1	NA	TRBD1	TRBJ2-4	TGCGCCAGCAGCTTGTTCTGGGACAGGGGTTCGTACGCCAAAAACATTCAGTACTTC	CASSLFWDRGSYAKNIQYF
TRBV6-6	NA	TRBD1	TRBJ1-1	TGTGCCAGCAGTTACCTGGTCAGGGGGCCCAACACTGAAGCTTTCTTT	CASSYLVRGPNTEAFF
TRBV5-1	NA	NA	TRBJ2-3	TGCGCCAGCAGCTTGGCATCGGAGGCAGATACGCAGTATTTT	CASSLASEADTQYF
TRBV3-1/TRBV3-2	NA	TRBD2	TRBJ2-4	TGTGCCAGCAGTCAAGCCGGGACTAGCGGGGGTGAATACTTC	CASSQAGTSGGEYF
TRBV4-1	few	NA	TRBJ1-1	TGCGCCAGCAGCCAAGATAGGGGCGGAGCGTTGAACACTGAAGCTTTCTTT	CASSQDRGGALNTEAFF
TRBV5-5	NA	NA	TRBJ2-1	TGTGCCAGCAGCTCTCTAGCCGAGGGATTCGATGAGCAGTTCTTC	CASSSLAEGFDEQFF
TRBV5-1	once	TRBD1	TRBJ1-1	TGCGCCAGCAGCTCGCTACAGGGGCCCACTGAAGCTTTCTTT	CASSSLQGPTEAFF
TRBV28	once	NA	TRBJ2-7	TGTGCCAGCAGTTCCCCCGGGAATTCCTACGAGCAGTACTTC	CASSSPGNSYEQYF
TRBV19	NA	NA	TRBJ1-2	TGTGCCAGTAGTTTCAACCGACAGGAGAACTATGGCTACACCTTC	CASSFNRQENYGYTF
TRBV6-4	NA	NA	TRBJ1-3	TGTGCTCCGAAACTCCGGGGGGTCCTCCGGGCTGGAAACACCATATATTTT	CAPKLRGVLRAGNTIYF
TRBV27	NA	NA	TRBJ2-3	TGTGCCAGCACCCTGGGACGAGGGGGTACGCAGTATTTT	CASTLGRGGTQYF
TRBV7-3	NA	TRBD2	TRBJ2-1	TGTGCCAGCAGCCTTGGGCTAGCGGGCGAAAATGAGCAGTTCTTC	CASSLGLAGENEQFF
TRBV5-6	few	TRBD1	TRBJ1-2	TGTGCCAGCAGCCCACGACAGGGGTTAAGCTATGGCTACACCTTC	CASSPRQGLSYGYTF
TRBV7-8	NA	TRBD1	TRBJ2-7	TGTGCCAGCAGCTTAGCCGACAGGGGGCTCGAGCAGTACTTC	CASSLADRGLEQYF
TRBV24-1	NA	NA	TRBJ2-5	TGTGCCACCAGTGATTTAGGCCTAGGCCAAGAGACCCAGTACTTC	CATSDLGLGQETQYF